This TCR beta chain is from a study of siplizumab effects on memory and regulatory T cells. Study-level points and caveats: Roughly 80-95% of dividing CD4+ or CD8+ clones were without an attributable naive or memory phenotype. There were only a minor fraction of alloreactive clones that mapped to unstimulated subsets.

Comment on this clone: The antigen remains undetermined.

Repertoires were generated with immunoSEQ multiplex PCR, while TCRdb's copy carries only in-frame clones and drops some. Among some 97,000 clones listed, about 93% were seen once. This CDR3 has 14 residues. V lost 5 bases to trimming and J lost 0 bases, with 8 bases between them. Looked up from germline, CDR1 is MNHEY and CDR2 is SMNVEV (reference sequence). This clonotype was sampled from a human donor in good health. This chain links TRBV27 with TRBJ1-5; no reliable D call. Sequenced sample: Tregs sorted from blood. CDR3 DNA sequence: TGTGCCAGCAGTACACGACCTAGCAATCAGCCCCAGCATTTT. Translating gives CASSTRPSNQPQHF.